These 20 T cell receptor beta chains were sequenced from one sample in a study of tumor-infiltrating lymphocytes in oesophageal squamous cell carcinoma. MiXCR was run by TCRdb on the PCR reads, yielding one entry per CDR3 protein. The sample records 7,000 to 9,000 distinct CDR3 sequences, less than 20% being singletons. Sequencing input: blood. The receptors derive from a male donor with esophageal squamous cell carcinoma.

The chain carries TRBV4-2 and TRBJ1-3; a weak D match, TRBD1 (5 bases). This CDR3 comprises 14 residues. Trimming removed 1 base from V and 2 bases from J, with 6 bases in between. Germline V gene lookup returns CDR1 LGHNA and CDR2 YNFKEQ. CDR3 coding DNA: TGTGCCAGCAGCCAAGCAGGGACTGGAAACACCATATATTTT. Its protein product is CASSQAGTGNTIYF.

This clonotype was found many times. The rearrangement links TRBV7-9 to TRBJ2-2; D might be TRBD1 (5 bases). The V end was cut by 5 bases, the J end by 6 bases, with 16 bases between. The CDR3 spans 15 residues. The germline V gene has CDR1 SEHNR and CDR2 FQNEAQ (reference sequence). The CDR3 DNA sequence: TGTGCCAGCAGCCCCCGTCAGGGTAGGGCCGGGGAGCTGTTTTTT. Translation gives CASSPRQGRAGELFF.

There are many counts of this clonotype. DNA of the CDR3: TGTGCCAGCAGTACCCGTCTCTATGGCTACACCTTC. This translates into CASSTRLYGYTF. V is TRBV28 and J is TRBJ1-2; D not certain. Germline V gives CDR1 MDHEN, CDR2 SYDVKM. Trimming cost V 5 bases and J 4 bases, with 8 bases left between them. There are 12 residues in the CDR3.

This clonotype is labeled as large (0.1 to 1%). A read error may produce the germline difference seen at one junction end. This rearrangement joins TRBV7-7 to TRBJ2-1, with D possibly being TRBD1 (6 bases). Germline CDR1 reads SSHAT; CDR2 reads FNYEAQ (reference sequence). The CDR3 is 15 amino acids. The CDR3 here is CASSLAGTPYNEQFF. CDR3 DNA: TGTGCTAGCAGCTTAGCCGGGACACCCTACAATGAGCAGTTCTTC. The full variable domain, completed using reference TRBV7-7 and TRBJ2-1, is GAGVSQSPRYKVTKRGQDVTLRCDPISSHATLYWYQQALGQGPEFLTYFNYEAQPDKSGLPSDRFSAERPEGSISTLTIQRTEQRDSAMYRCASSLAGTPYNEQFFGPGTRLTVL.

This clonotype counts as medium-sized. This chain connects TRBV12-3 or TRBV12-4 to TRBJ2-2, with 8 bases aligning to TRBD1. This CDR3 comprises 18 residues. The J segment lost 4 bases and the V segment lost 6 bases, leaving 16 bases of the junction unmatched. This CDR3 is CASSPAGGTGGSTGELFF. The CDR3 DNA is TGTGCCAGCAGCCCCGCCGGCGGTACAGGGGGTAGCACCGGGGAGCTGTTTTTT.

This clonotype was seen ten or more times. The V and J genes are TRBV12-3 or TRBV12-4 and TRBJ1-1, with 8 bases lining up with TRBD1. V was clipped by 3 bases and J by 8 bases; unmatched bases: 8. This CDR3 comprises 14 residues. The CDR3 coding sequence is TGTGCCAGCAGTTTGGCCGGGACAGGAAACGAAGCTTTCTTT. Protein: CASSLAGTGNEAFF.

This clonotype was recorded many times. The V and J genes are TRBV12-3 or TRBV12-4 and TRBJ1-3; maybe TRBD1 (6 bases). Trimming cost V 6 bases and J 2 bases, with 11 bases left between them. This CDR3 contains 14 residues. Written as DNA, the CDR3 is TGTGCCAGCAGCCCCGCAGGGGCTGGAAACACCATATATTTT. The encoded protein is CASSPAGAGNTIYF.

There are many counts of this clonotype. CDR3 residues: CASSFSLVNTEAFF. CDR3 in DNA: TGTGCCAGCAGCTTCAGTCTAGTGAACACTGAAGCTTTCTTT. The chain joins TRBV11-2 to TRBJ1-1, with no clear D. CDR1 and CDR2 (germline): SGHAT, FQNNGV. V gave up 3 bases and J gave up 0 bases, with 8 bases separating them. The CDR3 length is 14 residues.

In its sample, this clonotype was seen many times. The chain has TRBV6-1 and TRBJ1-6, with no clear D. The CDR3 has 15 amino acids. Germline lookup yields CDR1 MNHNS and CDR2 SASEGT. Deletions cut 5 bases from V and 5 bases from J, with 13 bases between. The CDR3 loop reads CASSFKSGDNSPLHF. The DNA for the CDR3 is TGTGCCAGCAGTTTCAAATCCGGGGATAATTCACCCCTCCACTTT.

This rearrangement joins TRBV19 to TRBJ1-2; possible D gene TRBD1, 5 bases. There are 17 residues in the CDR3. CDR1 and CDR2 (germline): LNHDA, SQIVND (reference sequence). The V gene lost 2 bases and the J gene lost 4 bases, with 20 bases spanning the gap. CDR3 protein: CASSISHQLRGFYGYTF. CDR3 nucleotide sequence: TGTGCCAGTAGTATATCCCACCAGCTAAGGGGCTTCTATGGCTACACCTTC.

The table lists this clonotype with many counts. The V and J genes are TRBV5-1 and TRBJ1-1; the D is unclear. CDR1 SGHRS and CDR2 YFSETQ come from the germline V gene. The CDR3 sequence is 16 residues long. Trimming removed 4 bases from V and 0 bases from J, with 16 bases in between. CDR3 DNA: TGCGCCAGCAGCCATGGGTACGCCGAGGTGAACACTGAAGCTTTCTTT. It encodes CASSHGYAEVNTEAFF. Full variable domain (rest looked up from reference TRBV5-1 and TRBJ1-1): KAGVTQTPRYLIKTRGQQVTLSCSPISGHRSVSWYQQTPGQGLQFLFEYFSETQRNKGNFPGRFSGRQFSNSRSEMNVSTLELGDSALYLCASSHGYAEVNTEAFFGQGTRLTVV.

At least ten counts were recorded for this clonotype. The V call is TRBV11-1, the J call TRBJ2-1; 14 bases are shared with TRBD2. Germline V gene sequence: CDR1 SGHAT, CDR2 FQDESV (reference sequence). The CDR3 is made up of 16 amino acids. The V segment lost 5 bases and the J segment 9 bases; nucleotides outside the gene matches: 9. The CDR3 region has the DNA TGTGCCAGCAGCGGGGGGGGGACTAGCGGGGGACGTGAGCAGTTCTTC. It is translated as CASSGGGTSGGREQFF.

This chain links TRBV2 with TRBJ2-3; either TRBD1 or TRBD2 may supply D (5 bases each). The CDR3 spans 11 residues. V lost 7 bases and J lost 6, with 8 bases in between. From germline, CDR1 is SNHLY and CDR2 FYNNEI. DNA of the CDR3: TGTGCCAGCACCGGGGCGGATACGCAGTATTTT. Amino acids: CASTGADTQYF.

This clonotype was recorded many times. This CDR3 is CASSLLSGNTIYF. The CDR3 DNA is TGTGCCAGCAGCTTGCTCTCTGGAAACACCATATATTTT. The J gene is TRBJ1-3, the V gene TRBV5-4, with D unresolved. The CDR3 length is 13 residues. From germline, CDR1 is SGHNT and CDR2 YYREEE (reference sequence). The germline V and J ends were trimmed by 1 base and 0 bases, with 2 bases remaining between them.

This clonotype was found many times. The chain links TRBV12-3 or TRBV12-4 to TRBJ1-5; D remains unclear. The CDR3 loop spans 13 amino acids. V was trimmed by 3 bases and J by 5 bases, leaving 8 bases between them. The CDR3 region has the DNA TGTGCCAGCAGTTTTACCCCAGATCAGCCCCAGCATTTT. Amino acids: CASSFTPDQPQHF.

In this sample, this clonotype turned up many times. The chain couples TRBV20-1 to TRBJ2-3; TRBD2 aligns across 16 bases. Germline V gene data show CDR1 as DFQATT and CDR2 as SNEGSKA (reference sequence). There are 18 residues in the CDR3. After removal of 1 base from V and 6 bases from J, the junction contained 10 bases not matched to a gene. DNA for the CDR3: TGCAGTGCTAGAGGGACCGGGACTAGCGGGGGGGCTGTGGATACGCAGTATTTT. Amino acids: CSARGTGTSGGAVDTQYF.

In regard to this clonotype: The conserved phenylalanine or tryptophan is not found at the CDR3 terminus, so this likely reflects a read error. It is unclear where the CDR3 begins or ends on the DNA, so no DNA is shown, and the CDR3 is as TCRdb lists it. The gene calls are TRBV7-3 and TRBJ2-3; the D segment call TRBD2 is taken from the table without a DNA check. The CDR3 length is 17 residues, termini included. CDR1 is SGHTA, CDR2 FQGTGA, per germline. The CDR3 sequence: CASSFAGGPWDEQFFGP.

This clonotype was seen at least ten times. The chain uses TRBV12-5 and TRBJ1-1; tentative D call: TRBD1 (6 bases). The germline CDR1 and CDR2 sequences are LGHNT and FRNRAP. V was shortened by 4 bases and J by 2 bases, with 14 bases between the two germline ends. The CDR3 contains 15 residues. This CDR3 is CASGSWQGHNTEAFF. CDR3 sequence (DNA): TGTGCTAGTGGTTCCTGGCAGGGGCATAACACTGAAGCTTTCTTT.

This clonotype was seen ten or more times. CDR3 amino acids: CATSEGDLTEAFF. CDR3 bases: TGTGCCACCAGTGAGGGGGATCTCACTGAAGCTTTCTTT. The chain is built from TRBV24-1 and TRBJ1-1; D might be TRBD1 (5 bases). CDR3 length equals 13 residues. Germline V gives CDR1 KGHDR, CDR2 SFDVKD. V gave up 4 bases and J gave up 4 bases, with 9 bases separating them.

This clonotype has only a few counts. The junction departs from the called germline gene at one end, perhaps through a read error. The genes are TRBV12-3 or TRBV12-4 and TRBJ1-1; perhaps TRBD1 as D (5 bases). This CDR3 spans 18 amino acids. As DNA, the CDR3 is TGTGCCAGCAGGTTAGGGATGGGGCTTCAGGAGTCGAGCGCGGAAGCTTTCTTT. Translated, it gives CASRLGMGLQESSAEAFF.